This T cell receptor beta chain stems from a study of a mutant IDH1 vaccine in newly diagnosed glioma. Study details: Vaccinations were initiated 4-6 weeks following radiotherapy alone, or were given together with temozolomide cycles. Treated patients, 62.5% male and roughly 40% female, averaged 40.4 years of age.

Libraries were prepared by immunoSEQ multiplex PCR; TCRdb keeps only in-frame clonotypes and omits some of them. The data contain 77,000 or so clones, approximately 85% of them singletons. Time point noted: week 23, last vaccination. The investigators gave 300 ug of mutant IDH1 20-mer peptide in each vaccine dose, together with topical imiquimod. V lost 0 bases and J 1 base, leaving 7 bases between the germline ends. The CDR3 sequence is 15 residues long. The V gene's germline CDR1 is SGDLS and CDR2 YYNGEE. A remark on this clone: Its antigen is not identified.

The sequencing here drew on PBMCs, taken from a glioma patient whose treatment included an IDH1 peptide vaccine. The rearrangement links TRBV9 to TRBJ1-4; D may be TRBD1 (5 bases). The receptor was isolated from a woman aged 50 to 65 with glioma. CDR3 residues: CASSVGRGTNEKLFF. The CDR3, as DNA: TGTGCCAGCAGCGTAGGGAGGGGAACTAATGAAAAACTGTTTTTT. Supplemented by reference TRBV9 and TRBJ1-4, the full variable domain reads DSGVTQTPKHLITATGQRVTLRCSPRSGDLSVYWYQQSLDQGLQFLIQYYNGEERAKGNILERFSAQQFPDLHSELNLSSLELGDSALYFCASSVGRGTNEKLFFGSGTQLSVL.